This TCR beta chain was found in a study of T cell responses to AZD1222 COVID-19 vaccine (dated by TCRdb to the early 2020s). In the study overall: Because spike-specific TCR depth and breadth did not differ between the two schedules, AZD1222 recipients who got a second dose at roughly 4 weeks were pooled with those who got a second dose at roughly 12 weeks. A total of around 240 trial participants underwent TCR sequencing, of whom around 200 received two doses of AZD1222 and around 26 received two doses of the MenACWY control vaccine. Trial participants were enrolled by age into 18-55, 56-69 and 70-plus year subgroups, with about 150, 28 and 57 TCR-sequenced participants respectively.

The CDR3 regions of human TCRbeta chains were analyzed by immunosequencing. The study's own analysis went as follows. TCRs in the repertoires were matched against a reference library of SARS-CoV-2-specific TCRs that had been generated with the MIRA antigen-specificity platform. Breadth was defined as the fraction of unique TCRs that were SARS-CoV-2-associated, and depth was defined as the fraction of total T cells that were SARS-CoV-2-associated. Using the MIRA data, each spike-specific TCR was mapped to the spike region that the TCR reacts to and placed in a CD4 or CD8 class. Log10-transformed breadth and depth values were compared by one-way ANOVA with Sidak's multiple comparisons tests. Imported from immuneACCESS, the table was reduced by TCRdb to in-frame sequences with V and J called. These copies leave out some clones; in studies compared against another copy, an unresolved V gene accounts for under half, and the cause of the remainder is not known. The V and J calls and clone size were taken over from that table, and D and trimming were inferred from the DNA. Here the sample has approximately 190,000 clones; approximately 90% occur a single time. The top ten constitute roughly 0.99% of the sample.

Sample time point, as interpreted from the label and publication: baseline before first vaccination. Vaccinee samples came from UK trials COV001 and COV002, including a single-blind randomized controlled phase 2/3 trial of AZD1222 (ChAdOx1 nCoV-19) in healthy adults. Trial participant PBMC samples were collected at day 0 and day 28 after the second dose for TCRbeta chain sequencing. On this clone: This receptor's antigen is unknown. The record has no base qualities; no much larger clone is one base away.

There are 13 amino acids in the CDR3, from cysteine to phenylalanine inclusive. This entry keeps only the CDR3 DNA: 39 bases, framed from base 1. The germline V gene (reference sequence) yields MNHEY for CDR1 and SMNVEV for CDR2. At the junction V is shortened by 0 bases and J by 4 bases, with 6 bases in between. Overall study outcomes, separate from this receptor: Epitopes outside the regions mutated in the B.1.351 and B.1.1.7 variants were reportedly recognized by nearly half of the unique spike-specific TCRs. Participants were mostly white British, with more females than males. The authors suggested clonal diversity may have been underestimated. Because no day 14 peak-response samples were available, repertoires were characterized only after the peak T cell response. Vaccine-associated CD4 TCRs spanned the whole spike protein, with dominant responses in regions 160-218 and 743-854. In the small 56-69-year group, the increase in depth fell short of significance, most likely because of low power. After two AZD1222 doses, both the breadth and the depth of spike-specific TCRs were significantly higher than at day 0 and than in MenACWY recipients. Conclusions about previously exposed vaccinees are limited, since just a handful of AZD1222 recipients were seropositive for SARS-CoV-2 at baseline.

In this chain, TRBV27 is recombined with TRBJ1-2, with the D gene uncertain. This sample comprised peripheral blood, obtained on day 0 of AZD1222 vaccination. The receptor was isolated from an adult in good health. The CDR3 amino acid sequence is: CASSLSGFYGYTF. The nucleotide sequence reads as follows: TGTGCCAGCAGTTTATCGGGTTTCTATGGCTACACCTTC.